These 9 T cell receptor beta chains were all obtained from the same sample, sequenced in a study of blood T cell repertoires in COVID-19. TCRdb's table, derived via immunoSEQ multiplex PCR, lists solely in-frame clones and lacks some. The data contain roughly 50,000 clones, approximately 91% of them singletons. Input material: peripheral blood. Every receptor here comes from a woman in her sixties with active or convalescent COVID-19.

CDR3: CASSLRPGLVYEQYF. For the CDR3, the DNA is TGTGCCAGCAGCTTGAGGCCGGGGTTGGTTTACGAGCAGTACTTC. V gene TRBV5-4 combines with J gene TRBJ2-7, with TRBD2 as a possible D gene (5 bases). Germline V gives CDR1 SGHNT, CDR2 YYREEE (reference sequence). V was cut by 1 base and J by 4 bases, with 15 bases left in between. The CDR3 is made up of 15 amino acids.

This clone was seen just once. The V call is TRBV29-1, the J call TRBJ1-2; 8 positions agree with TRBD1. CDR1 and CDR2 (germline): SQVTM, ANQGSEA. Unmatched junction bases numbered 5, after V lost 3 bases and J lost 8 bases. The CDR3 loop spans 12 amino acids. The CDR3 protein is CSVDPGGQGYTF. The CDR3 DNA follows: TGCAGCGTTGATCCAGGGGGCCAGGGCTACACCTTC.

The CDR3 coding sequence is TGTGCCACCAGCAGAGATCAGACAGGCACTGAAGCTTTCTTT. Translating gives CATSRDQTGTEAFF. The rearrangement links TRBV15 to TRBJ1-1; maybe TRBD1 (6 bases). This CDR3 has 14 residues. Germline V CDR1 and CDR2: LNHNV, YYDKDF (reference sequence). Deletions cut 0 bases from V and 4 bases from J, with 9 bases between. Combining the CDR3 with reference TRBV15 and TRBJ1-1 gives the whole variable domain DAMVIQNPRYQVTQFGKPVTLSCSQTLNHNVMYWYQQKSSQAPKLLFHYYDKDFNNEADTPDNFQSRRPNTSFCFLDIRSPGLGDTAMYLCATSRDQTGTEAFFGQGTRLTVV.

The chain couples TRBV6-5 to TRBJ2-7; 9 nucleotides agree with TRBD1. Unmatched junction bases numbered 3, after V lost 8 bases and J lost 4 bases. Per the germline V gene, CDR1 is MNHEY and CDR2 is SVGAGI. CDR3 length equals 12 residues. As DNA, the CDR3 is TGTGCCAGCCGGGACAGGGATTACGAGCAGTACTTC. Translation: CASRDRDYEQYF.

V usage is TRBV7-2 and J usage is TRBJ1-2, with 7 nucleotides matching TRBD1. Per germline, CDR1 SGHTA and CDR2 FQGNSA. V dropped 4 bases and J dropped 2; count of bases not matched to a gene: 10. The CDR3 is 16 residues long. CDR3 protein: CASSSRPTGTNYGYTF. The CDR3 DNA reads TGTGCCAGCAGCTCTCGCCCGACAGGGACCAACTATGGCTACACCTTC. Based on the CDR3 plus reference TRBV7-2 and TRBJ1-2, the full variable domain is GAGVSQSPSNKVTEKGKDVELRCDPISGHTALYWYRQSLGQGLEFLIYFQGNSAPDKSGLPSDRFSAERTGGSVSTLTIQRTQQEDSAVYLCASSSRPTGTNYGYTFGSGTRLTVV.

The chain employs TRBV4-1 and TRBJ2-2, with TRBD2 matching over 8 bases. V was clipped by 0 bases and J by 7 bases; unmatched bases: 7. Germline V CDR1 and CDR2: MGHRA, YSYEKL. The CDR3 has 16 residues. This CDR3 reads CASSQEGSGGGGELFF. In DNA, the CDR3 is TGCGCCAGCAGCCAAGAGGGGAGCGGGGGAGGCGGGGAGCTGTTTTTT.

The genes are TRBV11-3 and TRBJ2-1; a weak D match, TRBD1 (8 bases). With 6 bases removed from V and 6 bases from J, the gap between germline ends came to 15 bases. The CDR3 totals 14 residues. Germline values: CDR1 SGHNT, CDR2 YENEEA. CDR3 DNA: TGTGCCAGCAGACAGGGGGGGGTTACCAATGAGCAGTTCTTC. It translates to CASRQGGVTNEQFF.

V gene TRBV6-5 combines with J gene TRBJ1-2, with TRBD1 identical over 7 bases. CDR1 and CDR2 from the germline V gene are MNHEY and SVGAGI. After removal of 4 bases from V and 6 bases from J, the junction contained 11 bases not matched to a gene. This CDR3 spans 15 amino acids. The DNA for the CDR3 is TGTGCCAGCAGTTGGGACAGTTCCCCCTTGAATGGCTACACCTTC. Protein sequence: CASSWDSSPLNGYTF.

The rearrangement links TRBV11-2 to TRBJ1-1; D is undetermined. The CDR3 totals 13 residues. The germline CDR1 and CDR2 sequences are SGHAT and FQNNGV. V shed 1 base and J shed 7 bases, with 10 bases lying between them. CDR3 sequence: CASSLAAVGEAFF. The CDR3 DNA is TGTGCCAGCAGCTTAGCCGCGGTGGGTGAAGCTTTCTTT.